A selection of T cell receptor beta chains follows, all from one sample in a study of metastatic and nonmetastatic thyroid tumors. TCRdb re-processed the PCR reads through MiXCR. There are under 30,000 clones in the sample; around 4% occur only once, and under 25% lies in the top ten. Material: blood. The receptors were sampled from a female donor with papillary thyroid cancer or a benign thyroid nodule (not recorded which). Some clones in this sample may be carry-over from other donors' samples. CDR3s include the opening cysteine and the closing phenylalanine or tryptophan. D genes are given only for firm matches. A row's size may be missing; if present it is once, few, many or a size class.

CDR3 DNA: TGTGCCAGCAGTTTGGGTACCCCTGTCTACGAGCAGTACTTC; CDR3 protein: CASSLGTPVYEQYF; clone size: medium-sized; V gene: TRBV28; D gene: NA; J gene: TRBJ2-7
CDR3 DNA: TGTGCCAGTAGTATAGAAAATCAGCCCCAGCATTTT; CDR3 protein: CASSIENQPQHF; clone size: medium-sized; V gene: TRBV19; D gene: NA; J gene: TRBJ1-5
CDR3 DNA: TGTGCCAGCAGCCCGGGGGTCAGCAACACCGGGGAGCTGTTTTTT; CDR3 protein: CASSPGVSNTGELFF; clone size: NA; V gene: TRBV2; D gene: NA; J gene: TRBJ2-2
CDR3 DNA: TGCAGTGCTAGAGATCTAAGGTGGGGCTACACCTTC; CDR3 protein: CSARDLRWGYTF; clone size: many; V gene: TRBV20-1; D gene: NA; J gene: TRBJ1-2
CDR3 DNA: TGTGCCAGCACACGCGAAGGCGGGGGTAATTCAACCCACCACTTT; CDR3 protein: CASTREGGGNSTHHF; clone size: NA; V gene: TRBV6-4; D gene: NA; J gene: TRBJ1-6
CDR3 DNA: TGTGCCAGCAGCTTACTCTCTAAGGGCTACGAGCAGTACTTC; CDR3 protein: CASSLLSKGYEQYF; clone size: few; V gene: TRBV7-8; D gene: NA; J gene: TRBJ2-7
CDR3 DNA: TGTGCCAGCAGCCCCTCTTCGGGGACAGCCCAAGAGACCCAGTACTTC; CDR3 protein: CASSPSSGTAQETQYF; clone size: few; V gene: TRBV6-1; D gene: TRBD1; J gene: TRBJ2-5
CDR3 DNA: TGTGCCAGCAGACGAGGGGGGGATAATTCACCCCTCCACTTT; CDR3 protein: CASRRGGDNSPLHF; clone size: NA; V gene: TRBV6-1; D gene: NA; J gene: TRBJ1-6
CDR3 DNA: TGTGCCAGCAGTTTGTCTCATAATGAAAAACTGTTTTTT; CDR3 protein: CASSLSHNEKLFF; clone size: many; V gene: TRBV12-3/TRBV12-4; D gene: NA; J gene: TRBJ1-4
CDR3 DNA: TGTGCCAGTAGGACAGGGGCGGTTGGTGCGCAGTACTTC; CDR3 protein: CASRTGAVGAQYF; clone size: NA; V gene: TRBV27; D gene: TRBD1; J gene: TRBJ2-7
CDR3 DNA: TGTGCCAGCAGGACAGGGATGGGCACAGATACGCAGTATTTT; CDR3 protein: CASRTGMGTDTQYF; clone size: many; V gene: TRBV6-1; D gene: TRBD1; J gene: TRBJ2-3
CDR3 DNA: TGTGCCATCATCAGCGGGAGTGCTGAGGCGTACAATGAGCAGTTCTTC; CDR3 protein: CAIISGSAEAYNEQFF; clone size: NA; V gene: TRBV10-3; D gene: TRBD2; J gene: TRBJ2-1
CDR3 DNA: TGTGCCAGCAGATTCGACAGCCTGGGGAACACCGGGGAGCTGTTTTTT; CDR3 protein: CASRFDSLGNTGELFF; clone size: many; V gene: TRBV6-1; D gene: NA; J gene: TRBJ2-2
CDR3 DNA: TGTGCCAGCAGTCGGGACCCGCGCTACGAGCAGTACTTC; CDR3 protein: CASSRDPRYEQYF; clone size: medium-sized; V gene: TRBV6-1; D gene: NA; J gene: TRBJ2-7
CDR3 DNA: TGTGCCAGCAGTGAATATCCAGGGAGCTCATACAATGAGCAGTTCTTC; CDR3 protein: CASSEYPGSSYNEQFF; clone size: few; V gene: TRBV25-1; D gene: NA; J gene: TRBJ2-1
CDR3 DNA: TGTGCCTGGAGTACGACAGGGCCTTATGGCTACACCTTC; CDR3 protein: CAWSTTGPYGYTF; clone size: NA; V gene: TRBV30; D gene: TRBD1; J gene: TRBJ1-2
CDR3 DNA: TGTGCCAGCAGCTCCCGGGGGTCACACCGCACAGATACGCAGTATTTT; CDR3 protein: CASSSRGSHRTDTQYF; clone size: medium-sized; V gene: TRBV6-1; D gene: NA; J gene: TRBJ2-3
CDR3 DNA: TGTGCCAGCGGTCACGGGGAGCCCCACCAGCCGTACTTC; CDR3 protein: CASGHGEPHQPYF; clone size: NA; V gene: TRBV12-3/TRBV12-4; D gene: NA; J gene: TRBJ2-7
CDR3 DNA: TGCGCCAGCAGCCAAGACAGCCCGAACACCGGGGAGCTGTTTTTT; CDR3 protein: CASSQDSPNTGELFF; clone size: few; V gene: TRBV5-1; D gene: NA; J gene: TRBJ2-2
CDR3 DNA: TGCAGCGCAAAAGGGGACAGGGGTTTTGAGCAGTACTTC; CDR3 protein: CSAKGDRGFEQYF; clone size: NA; V gene: TRBV29-1; D gene: TRBD1; J gene: TRBJ2-7
CDR3 DNA: TGTGCCAGCAGTTTAGGGGCTGGGGCCAACGTCCTGACTTTC; CDR3 protein: CASSLGAGANVLTF; clone size: few; V gene: TRBV27; D gene: NA; J gene: TRBJ2-6
CDR3 DNA: TGTGCCAGCAGTTATAACACCGGGGAGCTGTTTTTT; CDR3 protein: CASSYNTGELFF; clone size: many; V gene: TRBV2; D gene: NA; J gene: TRBJ2-2
CDR3 DNA: TGTGCCATCAGTGAGTCTGACGGGGTAGGAAACACCATATATTTT; CDR3 protein: CAISESDGVGNTIYF; clone size: many; V gene: TRBV10-3; D gene: NA; J gene: TRBJ1-3
CDR3 DNA: TGTGCCAGTAGTATAGGGTCACTGAACACTGAAGCTTTCTTT; CDR3 protein: CASSIGSLNTEAFF; clone size: few; V gene: TRBV19; D gene: NA; J gene: TRBJ1-1
CDR3 DNA: TGTGCCAGCAGTTTAAATCTGGGGGGCGAGCAGTACTTC; CDR3 protein: CASSLNLGGEQYF; clone size: medium-sized; V gene: TRBV28; D gene: NA; J gene: TRBJ2-7
CDR3 DNA: TGTGCCAGCAGCTTAGCGGAAAGCCAAACCTACGAGCAGTACTTC; CDR3 protein: CASSLAESQTYEQYF; clone size: NA; V gene: TRBV7-2; D gene: NA; J gene: TRBJ2-7
CDR3 DNA: TGCGCCAGCAGCTCGTTGAGCGGGGTGAACTACGAGCAGTACTTC; CDR3 protein: CASSSLSGVNYEQYF; clone size: few; V gene: TRBV5-1; D gene: TRBD2; J gene: TRBJ2-7
CDR3 DNA: TGTGCCAGCAGCCCCTTGCGCACTGAAGCTTTCTTT; CDR3 protein: CASSPLRTEAFF; clone size: many; V gene: TRBV28; D gene: NA; J gene: TRBJ1-1
CDR3 DNA: TGTGCCAGCAGCCCCAGGACACCTTACGAGCAGTACTTC; CDR3 protein: CASSPRTPYEQYF; clone size: medium-sized; V gene: TRBV27; D gene: NA; J gene: TRBJ2-7
CDR3 DNA: TGCAGTGCTAGGGACAACCTCTATGGCTACACCTTC; CDR3 protein: CSARDNLYGYTF; clone size: many; V gene: TRBV20-1; D gene: NA; J gene: TRBJ1-2
CDR3 DNA: TGTGCCAGCAGCTTAGGGAGAGGCTTGGGTGGCTACACCTTC; CDR3 protein: CASSLGRGLGGYTF; clone size: many; V gene: TRBV11-3; D gene: NA; J gene: TRBJ1-2
CDR3 DNA: TGTGCCAGCAGCTTCCGGGACAGGAACTATGGCTACACCTTC; CDR3 protein: CASSFRDRNYGYTF; clone size: many; V gene: TRBV7-9; D gene: TRBD1; J gene: TRBJ1-2